This T cell receptor (beta chain) was captured by sequencing in a study of identical twins. Healthy Caucasian individuals made up all the donors. Unique molecular identifiers were in the cDNA, with template-switch universal primer binding. Using its own MiXCR run on the 5' RACE reads, TCRdb lists one record per CDR3 protein. Of fewer than 250,000 distinct CDR3 sequences listed, 6.5% to 9% are singletons. Germline V gene lookup returns CDR1 SNHLY and CDR2 FYNNEI. The CDR3 is made up of 10 amino acids. The V gene lost 9 bases and the J gene lost 3 bases, with 5 bases spanning the gap. These data were likewise used in another study, on yellow fever vaccine responses in identical twins. From that second work: Twins' T cell vaccine responses reportedly looked partly convergent, partly personalized.

The chain has TRBV2 and TRBJ1-1; unclear D gene. The sample was CD8+ T cells sorted from blood. The TCR was taken from a woman younger than 35 in good health. DNA of the CDR3: TGTGCCAGTCCTTACACTGAAGCTTTCTTT. This gives the protein CASPYTEAFF.